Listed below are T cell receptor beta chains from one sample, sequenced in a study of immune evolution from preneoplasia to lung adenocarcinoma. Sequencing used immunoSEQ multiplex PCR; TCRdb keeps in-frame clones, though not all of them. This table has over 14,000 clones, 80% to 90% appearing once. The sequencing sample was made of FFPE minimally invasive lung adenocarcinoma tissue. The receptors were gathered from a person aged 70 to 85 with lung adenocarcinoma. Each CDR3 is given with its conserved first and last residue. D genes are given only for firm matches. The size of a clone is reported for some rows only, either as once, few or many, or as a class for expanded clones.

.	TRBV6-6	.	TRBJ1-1	TGTGCCAGCAGTTACGGGACGGAGAACACTGAAGCTTTCTTT	CASSYGTENTEAFF
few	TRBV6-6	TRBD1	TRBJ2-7	TGTGCCAGCTGCGCGGGACAGGCCTACGAGCAGTACTTC	CASCAGQAYEQYF
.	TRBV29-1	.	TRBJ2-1	TGCAGCGTTCCCAGGGGGGGATCCTACAATGAGCAGTTCTTC	CSVPRGGSYNEQFF
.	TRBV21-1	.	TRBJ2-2	TGTGCCAGCAGCATCCCAAGCCCTAGCGGGAGCGTGGGCGGGGAGCTGTTTTTT	CASSIPSPSGSVGGELFF
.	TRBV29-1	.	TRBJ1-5	TGCAGCGTTGGTTTGGGGGCCCACGGGCAGCCCCAGCATTTT	CSVGLGAHGQPQHF
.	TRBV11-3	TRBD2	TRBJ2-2	TGTGCCAGCAGCTTAGGCTATGGTAGCGGGGGGACCGGGGAGCTGTTTTTT	CASSLGYGSGGTGELFF
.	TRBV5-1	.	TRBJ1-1	TGCGCCAGCAGCTTGGGGGGCCGGGACACTGAAGCTTTCTTT	CASSLGGRDTEAFF
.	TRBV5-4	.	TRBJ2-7	TGTGCCAGCAGCTTGGGGGGAGAGAAATACGAGCAGTACTTC	CASSLGGEKYEQYF
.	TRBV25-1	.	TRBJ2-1	TGTGCCAGCAGTCATGGAAATGAGCAGTTCTTC	CASSHGNEQFF
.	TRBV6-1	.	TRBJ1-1	TGTGCCAGCACCTGGTCAGGGCCCATGAACACTGAAGCTTTCTTT	CASTWSGPMNTEAFF
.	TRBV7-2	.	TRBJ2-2	TGTGCCAGCAGCTTAAGCATCGGGGAGCTGTTTTTT	CASSLSIGELFF
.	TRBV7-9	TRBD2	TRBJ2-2	TGTGCCAGCAGCTTAGTAGCGGGAGGGAACACCGGGGAGCTGTTTTTT	CASSLVAGGNTGELFF
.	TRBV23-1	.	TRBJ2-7	TGCGCCAGCAGCCTTGTTAAGTCTACTACCCAATACGAGCAGTACTTC	CASSLVKSTTQYEQYF
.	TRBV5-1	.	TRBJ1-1	TGCGCCAGCAGCGTGGGGACTGAAGCTTTCTTT	CASSVGTEAFF
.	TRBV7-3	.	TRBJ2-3	TGTGCCAGCAGCTTAACCGGGACCGCGGCGGGTTATACGCAGTATTTT	CASSLTGTAAGYTQYF
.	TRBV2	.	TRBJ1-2	TGTGCCAGCACCCCCCAGGTGGGCAGTGCGGGAACCTTC	CASTPQVGSAGTF
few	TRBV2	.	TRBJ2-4	TGTGCCAGCAGCCGAGGGGCCAAAAACATTCAGTACTTC	CASSRGAKNIQYF
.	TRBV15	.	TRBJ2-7	TGTGCCACCAGCAGAGACGATATCGAGCAGTACTTC	CATSRDDIEQYF
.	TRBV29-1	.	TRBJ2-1	TGCAGCGTTGAAGTGGTTGAGCAGTTCTTC	CSVEVVEQFF
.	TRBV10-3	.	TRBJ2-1	TGTGCCATCACCGAGGGGCCCTACAATGAGCAGTTCTTC	CAITEGPYNEQFF
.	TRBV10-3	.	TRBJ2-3	TGTGCCATCAGGGCGACTGGGGTCGCAGATACGCAGTATTTT	CAIRATGVADTQYF
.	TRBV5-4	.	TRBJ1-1	TGTGCCAGCAGCTTGGGTACAGGGGAAGCTTTCTTT	CASSLGTGEAFF
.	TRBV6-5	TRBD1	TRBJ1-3	TGTGCCAGCAGTAGGACAGGGGACTCTGGAAACACCATATATTTT	CASSRTGDSGNTIYF
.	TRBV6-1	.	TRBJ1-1	TGTGCCAGCAGCTCCGTCACAGGGAACACTGAAGCTTTCTTT	CASSSVTGNTEAFF
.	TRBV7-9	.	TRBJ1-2	TGTGCCAGCAGCTTATTGGGCGGTAGCTATGGCTACACCTTC	CASSLLGGSYGYTF
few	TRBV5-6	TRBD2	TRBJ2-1	TGTGCCAGCAGTTTCGCGACTAGCGGGAGCTCCTACAATGAGCAGTTCTTC	CASSFATSGSSYNEQFF
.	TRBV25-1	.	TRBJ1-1	TGTGCCAGCACTGTTTCGAACACTGAAGCTTTCTTT	CASTVSNTEAFF
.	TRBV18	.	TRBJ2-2	TGTGCCAGCTCAGTAACTTACAGGGTCCGGACCGGGGAGCTGTTTTTT	CASSVTYRVRTGELFF
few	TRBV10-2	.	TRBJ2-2	TGCGCCAGCAGTGGGGTATCGGTTGGCACCGGGGAGCTGTTTTTT	CASSGVSVGTGELFF
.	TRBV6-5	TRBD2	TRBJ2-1	TGTGCCAGCGGCGATAGCGGGAGGGGGAATGAGCAGTTCTTC	CASGDSGRGNEQFF
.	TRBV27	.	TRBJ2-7	TGTGCCAGCAGTTTTATCGGTAAACAGGGAGGAAACTACGAGCAGTACTTC	CASSFIGKQGGNYEQYF
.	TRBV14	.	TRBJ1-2	TGTGCCAGCAGCCAAGATCCCGACAGGATCTATGGCTACACCTTC	CASSQDPDRIYGYTF
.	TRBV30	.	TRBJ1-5	TGTGCCTGGATGCGGGAGACAGGTTATCAGCCCCAGCATTTT	CAWMRETGYQPQHF
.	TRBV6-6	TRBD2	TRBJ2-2	TGTGCCAGCAGGCGGGAGCTGAACACCGGGGAGCTGTTTTTT	CASRRELNTGELFF
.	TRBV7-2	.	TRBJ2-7	TGTGCCAGCAGTGTAGGACCCGCCAACTACGAGCAGTACTTC	CASSVGPANYEQYF
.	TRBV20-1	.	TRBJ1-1	TGCAGTGCTTCCTTGAGGACAGAAGCTTTCTTT	CSASLRTEAFF
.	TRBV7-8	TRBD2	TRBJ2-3	TGTGCCAGCAGCCTACAAGCGGGGGGGATCACAGATACGCAGTATTTT	CASSLQAGGITDTQYF
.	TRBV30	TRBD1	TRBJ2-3	TGTGCCTGGAGTGTACAGGGGGATACGCAGTATTTT	CAWSVQGDTQYF
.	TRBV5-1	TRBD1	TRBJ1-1	TGCGCCAGCAGCTTACAGGGGAGCACTGAAGCTTTCTTT	CASSLQGSTEAFF
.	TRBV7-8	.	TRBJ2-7	TGTGCCAGCAGCGAAACCGCTGGGGTAGGGGAGCAGTACTTC	CASSETAGVGEQYF
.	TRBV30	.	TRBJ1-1	TGTGCCTGGAGTGCTACCGGGGGGACTGAAGCTTTCTTT	CAWSATGGTEAFF
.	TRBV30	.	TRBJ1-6	TGTGCCTGGATGGAGGGAAGCTCCTATAATTCACCCCTCCACTTT	CAWMEGSSYNSPLHF
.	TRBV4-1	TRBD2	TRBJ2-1	TGCGCCAGCAGCCAAGGACTAGCGGAGAGCTCCTACAATGAGCAGTTCTTC	CASSQGLAESSYNEQFF